This T cell receptor (beta chain) was identified in a study of identical twins. Via MiXCR, TCRdb re-called the 5' RACE reads, giving one row per CDR3 protein. The repertoire holds approximately 590,000 distinct CDR3 sequences, with around 9.6% as singletons. In this sample, this clonotype turned up many times. Its antigen remains unknown. Findings and caveats of the study: High-abundance cord blood beta clonotypes had fewer insertions; memory repertoires showed none. Where out-of-frame alpha sequences were twin-shared, they showed excess low generation probability.

V was trimmed by 5 bases and J by 0 bases, leaving 8 bases between them. The length of the CDR3 is 13 residues. The V gene's germline CDR1 is SGHRS and CDR2 YFSETQ. This sample also belongs to another study, concerning yellow fever vaccine responses in identical twins.

Material: PBMCs. The V call is TRBV5-1, the J call TRBJ1-1; the D gene is possibly TRBD1 (5 bases). This TCR derives from a woman between 18 and 30 years old in good health. The CDR3 nucleotides are TGCGCCAGCAGTCGGGACTTGAACACTGAAGCTTTCTTT. As protein: CASSRDLNTEAFF.